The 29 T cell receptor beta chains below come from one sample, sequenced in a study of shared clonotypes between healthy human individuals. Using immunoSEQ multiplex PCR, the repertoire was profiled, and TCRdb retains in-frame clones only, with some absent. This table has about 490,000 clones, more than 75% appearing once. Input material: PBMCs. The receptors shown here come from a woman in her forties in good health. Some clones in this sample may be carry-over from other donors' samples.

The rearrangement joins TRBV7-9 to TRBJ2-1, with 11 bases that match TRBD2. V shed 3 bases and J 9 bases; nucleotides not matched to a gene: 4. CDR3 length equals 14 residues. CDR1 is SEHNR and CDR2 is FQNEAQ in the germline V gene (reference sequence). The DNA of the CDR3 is TGTGCCAGCAGCTTGACTAGCGGGATGGGTGAGCAGTTCTTC. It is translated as CASSLTSGMGEQFF.

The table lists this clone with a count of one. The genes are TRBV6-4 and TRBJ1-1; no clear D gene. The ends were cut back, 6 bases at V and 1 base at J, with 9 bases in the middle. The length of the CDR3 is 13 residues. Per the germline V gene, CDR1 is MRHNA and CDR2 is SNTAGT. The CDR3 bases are TGTGCCAGCAGCCGCGAGCGGAACACTGAAGCTTTCTTT. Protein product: CASSRERNTEAFF.

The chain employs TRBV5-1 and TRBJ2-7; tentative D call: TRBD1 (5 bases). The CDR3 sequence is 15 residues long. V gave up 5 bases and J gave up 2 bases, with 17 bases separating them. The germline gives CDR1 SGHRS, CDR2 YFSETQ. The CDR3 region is CASRYRSTGAYEQYF. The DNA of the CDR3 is TGCGCCAGCAGATATCGGAGTACAGGAGCCTACGAGCAGTACTTC.

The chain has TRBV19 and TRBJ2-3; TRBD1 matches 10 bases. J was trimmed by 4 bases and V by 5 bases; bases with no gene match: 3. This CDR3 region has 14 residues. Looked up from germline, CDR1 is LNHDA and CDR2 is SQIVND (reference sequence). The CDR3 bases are TGTGCCAGTAGTCCAGGACAGGGGGCAGATACGCAGTATTTT. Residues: CASSPGQGADTQYF.

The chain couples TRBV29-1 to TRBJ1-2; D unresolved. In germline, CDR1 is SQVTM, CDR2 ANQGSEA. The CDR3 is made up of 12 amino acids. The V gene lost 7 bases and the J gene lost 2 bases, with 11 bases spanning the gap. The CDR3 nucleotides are TGCAGCGCCGGAACTGAGAACTATGGCTACACCTTC. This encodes CSAGTENYGYTF.

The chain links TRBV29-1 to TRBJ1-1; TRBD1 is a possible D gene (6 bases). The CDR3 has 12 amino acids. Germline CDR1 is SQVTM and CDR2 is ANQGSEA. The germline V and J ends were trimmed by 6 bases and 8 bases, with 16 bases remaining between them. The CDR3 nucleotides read TGCAGCGTGAGTCCAGGGGAGTTGGAAGCTTTCTTT. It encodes CSVSPGELEAFF.

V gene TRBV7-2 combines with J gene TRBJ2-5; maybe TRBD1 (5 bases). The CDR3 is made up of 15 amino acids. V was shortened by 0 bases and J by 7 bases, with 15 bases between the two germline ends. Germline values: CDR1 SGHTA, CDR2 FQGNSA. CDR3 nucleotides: TGTGCCAGCAGCTTAGCGCTAAACAGGCCCGGGACCCAGTACTTC. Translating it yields CASSLALNRPGTQYF.

CDR3 DNA: TGCGCCAGCAGCTTGGCTGGACGCAGTGGCTACACCTTC. Its protein is CASSLAGRSGYTF. V and J are TRBV5-1 and TRBJ1-2; D uncertain. V lost 0 bases and J 7 bases, leaving 10 bases between the germline ends. This CDR3 contains 13 residues. CDR1 and CDR2 from the germline V gene are SGHRS and YFSETQ.

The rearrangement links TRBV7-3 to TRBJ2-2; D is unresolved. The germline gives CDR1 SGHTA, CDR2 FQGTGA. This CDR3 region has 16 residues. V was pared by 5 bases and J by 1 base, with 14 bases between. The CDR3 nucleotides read TGTGCCAGCAGCGCCCTCCCTTCGGTGAACACCGGGGAGCTGTTTTTT. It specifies CASSALPSVNTGELFF.

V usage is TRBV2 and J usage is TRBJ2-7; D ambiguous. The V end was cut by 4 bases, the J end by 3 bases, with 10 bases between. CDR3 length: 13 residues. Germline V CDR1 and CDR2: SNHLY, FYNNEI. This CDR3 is CASSADFDYEQYF. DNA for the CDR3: TGTGCCAGCAGTGCGGATTTTGACTACGAGCAGTACTTC.

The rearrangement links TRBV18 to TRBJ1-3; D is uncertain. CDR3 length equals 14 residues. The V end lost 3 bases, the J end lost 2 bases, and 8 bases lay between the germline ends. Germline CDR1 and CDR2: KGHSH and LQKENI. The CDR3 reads CASSPTDTGNTIYF. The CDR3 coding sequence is TGTGCCAGCTCACCGACGGATACTGGAAACACCATATATTTT.

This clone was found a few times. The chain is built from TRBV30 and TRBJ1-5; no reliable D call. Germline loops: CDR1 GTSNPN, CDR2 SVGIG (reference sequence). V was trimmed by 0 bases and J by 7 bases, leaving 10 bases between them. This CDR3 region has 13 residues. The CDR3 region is CAWSVSPKQPQHF. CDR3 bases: TGTGCCTGGAGTGTTAGTCCCAAGCAGCCCCAGCATTTT.

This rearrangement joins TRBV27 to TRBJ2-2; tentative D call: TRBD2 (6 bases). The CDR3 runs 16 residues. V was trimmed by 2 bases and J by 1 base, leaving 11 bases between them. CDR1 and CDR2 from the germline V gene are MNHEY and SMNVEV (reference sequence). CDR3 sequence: CASSLRARENTGELFF. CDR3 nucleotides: TGTGCCAGCAGTTTACGGGCGCGGGAGAACACCGGGGAGCTGTTTTTT.

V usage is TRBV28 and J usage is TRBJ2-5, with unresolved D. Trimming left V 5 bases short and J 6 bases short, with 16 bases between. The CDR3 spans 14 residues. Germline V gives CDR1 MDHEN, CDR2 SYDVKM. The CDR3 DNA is TGTGCCAGCAGTCCACAATTAGGGATCCAGACCCAGTACTTC. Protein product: CASSPQLGIQTQYF.

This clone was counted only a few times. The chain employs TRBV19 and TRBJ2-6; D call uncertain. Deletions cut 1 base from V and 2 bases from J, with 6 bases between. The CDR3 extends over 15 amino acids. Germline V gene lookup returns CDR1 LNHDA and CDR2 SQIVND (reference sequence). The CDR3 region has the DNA TGTGCCAGTAGTATAGTTCTCACTGGGGCCAACGTCCTGACTTTC. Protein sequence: CASSIVLTGANVLTF.

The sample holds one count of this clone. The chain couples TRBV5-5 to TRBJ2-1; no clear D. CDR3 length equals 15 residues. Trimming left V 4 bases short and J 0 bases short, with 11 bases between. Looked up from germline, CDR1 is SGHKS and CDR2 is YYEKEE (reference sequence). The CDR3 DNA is TGTGCCAGCAGCGGGCAGAGAATCTCCTACAATGAGCAGTTCTTC. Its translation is CASSGQRISYNEQFF.

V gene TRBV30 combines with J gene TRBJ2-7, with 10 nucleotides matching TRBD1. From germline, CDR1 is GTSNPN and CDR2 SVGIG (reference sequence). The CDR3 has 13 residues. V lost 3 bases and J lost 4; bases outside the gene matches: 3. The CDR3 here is CAWSGDRGYEQYF. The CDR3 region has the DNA TGTGCCTGGAGCGGGGACAGGGGATACGAGCAGTACTTC.

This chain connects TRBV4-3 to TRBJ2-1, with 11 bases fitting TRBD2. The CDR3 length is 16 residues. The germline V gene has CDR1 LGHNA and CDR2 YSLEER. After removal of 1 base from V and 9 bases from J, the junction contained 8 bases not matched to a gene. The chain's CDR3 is CASSQVGPTSGSEQFF. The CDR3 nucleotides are TGCGCCAGCAGCCAAGTGGGTCCCACTAGCGGGAGTGAGCAGTTCTTC.

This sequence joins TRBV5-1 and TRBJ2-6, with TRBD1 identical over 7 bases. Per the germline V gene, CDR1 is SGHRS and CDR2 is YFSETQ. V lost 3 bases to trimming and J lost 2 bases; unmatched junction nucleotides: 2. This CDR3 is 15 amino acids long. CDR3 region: CASSSGQAGANVLTF. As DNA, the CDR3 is TGCGCCAGCAGCTCAGGACAGGCTGGGGCCAACGTCCTGACTTTC.

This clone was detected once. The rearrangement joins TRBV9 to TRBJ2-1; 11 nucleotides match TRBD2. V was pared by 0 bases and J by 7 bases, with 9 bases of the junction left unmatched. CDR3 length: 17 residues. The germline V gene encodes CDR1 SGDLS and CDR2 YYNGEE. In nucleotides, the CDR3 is TGTGCCAGCAGCGTAGTACCCACTAGCGGGAGAGGAAATGAGCAGTTCTTC. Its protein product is CASSVVPTSGRGNEQFF.

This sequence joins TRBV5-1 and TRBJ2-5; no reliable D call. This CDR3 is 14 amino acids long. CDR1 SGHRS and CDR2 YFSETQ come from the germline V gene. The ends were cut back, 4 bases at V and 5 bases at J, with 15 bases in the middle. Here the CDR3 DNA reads TGCGCCAGCAGCGAGGATGTCTTCGGGGAGACCCAGTACTTC. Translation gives CASSEDVFGETQYF.

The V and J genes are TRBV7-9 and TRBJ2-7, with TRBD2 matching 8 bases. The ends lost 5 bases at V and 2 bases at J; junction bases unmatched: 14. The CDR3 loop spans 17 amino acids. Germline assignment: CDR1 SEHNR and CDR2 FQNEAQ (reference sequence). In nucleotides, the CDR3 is TGTGCCAGCAGCACGACAGCGCCAGCGGGAGAAACCTACGAGCAGTACTTC. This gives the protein CASSTTAPAGETYEQYF.

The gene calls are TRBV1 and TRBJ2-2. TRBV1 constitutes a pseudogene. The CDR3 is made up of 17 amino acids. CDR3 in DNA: TGCACCAGCAGCCCCCTGACCGGTCCGGATAACACCGGGGAGCTGTTTTTT. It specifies CTSSPLTGPDNTGELFF.

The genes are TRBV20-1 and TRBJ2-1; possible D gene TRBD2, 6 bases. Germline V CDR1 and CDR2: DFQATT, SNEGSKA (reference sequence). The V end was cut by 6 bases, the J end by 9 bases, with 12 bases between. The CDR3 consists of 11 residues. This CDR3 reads CSAPRGSEQFF. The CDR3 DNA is TGCAGTGCCCCCCGGGGGAGTGAGCAGTTCTTC.

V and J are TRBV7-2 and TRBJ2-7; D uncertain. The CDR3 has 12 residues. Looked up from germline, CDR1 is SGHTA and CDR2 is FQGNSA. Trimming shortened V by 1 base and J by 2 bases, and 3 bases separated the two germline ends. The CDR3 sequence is CASSLDTYEQYF. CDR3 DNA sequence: TGTGCCAGCAGCTTAGACACCTACGAGCAGTACTTC.

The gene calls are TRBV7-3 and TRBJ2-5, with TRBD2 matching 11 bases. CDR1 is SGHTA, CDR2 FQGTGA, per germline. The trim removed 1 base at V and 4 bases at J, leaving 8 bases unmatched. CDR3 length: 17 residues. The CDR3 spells CASSLRGGLAVPETQYF. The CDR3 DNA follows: TGTGCCAGCAGCTTAAGGGGGGGACTAGCGGTTCCAGAGACCCAGTACTTC. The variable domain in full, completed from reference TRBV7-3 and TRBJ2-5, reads GAGVSQTPSNKVTEKGKYVELRCDPISGHTALYWYRQSLGQGPEFLIYFQGTGAADDSGLPNDRFFAVRPEGSVSTLKIQRTERGDSAVYLCASSLRGGLAVPETQYFGPGTRLLVL.

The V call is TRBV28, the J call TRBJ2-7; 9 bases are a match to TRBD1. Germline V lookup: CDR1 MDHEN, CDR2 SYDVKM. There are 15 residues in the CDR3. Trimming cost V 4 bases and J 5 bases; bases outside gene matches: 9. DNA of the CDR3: TGTGCCAGCAGTTCCACCGGGACAGGGTCGGACGAGCAGTACTTC. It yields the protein CASSSTGTGSDEQYF.

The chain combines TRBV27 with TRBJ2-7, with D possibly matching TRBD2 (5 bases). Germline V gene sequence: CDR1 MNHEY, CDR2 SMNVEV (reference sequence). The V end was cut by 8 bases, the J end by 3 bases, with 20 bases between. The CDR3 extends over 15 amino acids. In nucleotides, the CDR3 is TGTGCCAGCCGTCCCTCCAGCGGAGGTTTCTACGAGCAGTACTTC. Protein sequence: CASRPSSGGFYEQYF.

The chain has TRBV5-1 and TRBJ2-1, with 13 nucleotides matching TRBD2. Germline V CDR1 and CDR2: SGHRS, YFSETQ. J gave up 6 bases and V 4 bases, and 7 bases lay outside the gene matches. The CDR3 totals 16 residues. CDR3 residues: CASSNRGTSGINEQFF. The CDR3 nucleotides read TGCGCCAGCAGCAATCGTGGGACTAGCGGGATCAATGAGCAGTTCTTC.